This TCR beta chain was retrieved from a study of blood T cell repertoires in COVID-19. This CDR3 is built from 15 residues. CDR1 and CDR2 from the germline V gene are SEHNR and FQNEAQ (reference sequence). V was shortened by 5 bases and J by 0 bases, with 11 bases between the two germline ends. Original processing notes: Researchers report that nucleated cell counts were estimated from reference gene primer amplification. Data came from immunoSEQ multiplex PCR; TCRdb stores just in-frame clones and leaves some out. V and J calls and clone size are given by that table; D and trimming were obtained from the DNA. Among 450,000 to 500,000 clones listed, 80% to 90% were seen once.

The sequence derives from a human donor in a cohort sampled during active COVID-19. The sequenced sample was peripheral blood. This rearrangement joins TRBV7-9 to TRBJ1-3; D possibly corresponds to TRBD1 (6 bases). In DNA form, the CDR3 reads TGTGCCAGCAGCGCACAGGGAAGCTCTGGAAACACCATATATTTT. Its protein product is CASSAQGSSGNTIYF.